The 32 T cell receptor beta chains given below trace back to one sample, sequenced in a study of CD8+ T cells in alopecia areata. Treatment described: oral pan-JAK inhibitor, 5-10 mg twice daily. TCR sequencing used cDNA made by reverse transcription of extracted RNA. The method was immunoSEQ multiplex PCR; TCRdb's version includes in-frame clones alone and lacks a portion of them. The sample holds hundreds of thousands of clones, 60% seen once. Sample: CD4+ T cells sorted from blood, taken at approximately week 51, from a patient treated with tofacitinib. All receptors derive from a human donor with alopecia areata.

The chain has TRBV6-5 and TRBJ1-2; D call uncertain. This CDR3 has 13 amino acids. Germline V gene lookup returns CDR1 MNHEY and CDR2 SVGAGI. Between the trimmed V and J ends, which lost 8 bases and 4 bases, there was a span of 14 bases. This chain's CDR3 is CASGLRGAYGYTF. The DNA for the CDR3 is TGTGCCAGCGGCCTCCGGGGTGCCTATGGCTACACCTTC.

The V call is TRBV29-1, the J call TRBJ2-5; D remains ambiguous. V was shortened by 3 bases and J by 0 bases, with 8 bases between the two germline ends. Germline-derived CDR1 and CDR2 are SQVTM and ANQGSEA. CDR3 length equals 13 residues. The CDR3 nucleotides are TGCAGCGTTGATCTCACCTACCAAGAGACCCAGTACTTC. This codes for CSVDLTYQETQYF. Based on the CDR3 plus reference TRBV29-1 and TRBJ2-5, the full variable domain is SAVISQKPSRDICQRGTSLTIQCQVDSQVTMMFWYRQQPGQSLTLIATANQGSEATYESGFVIDKFPISRPNLTFSTLTVSNMSPEDSSIYLCSVDLTYQETQYFGPGTRLLVL.

The chain has TRBV27 and TRBJ1-2; TRBD1 matches at 10 bases. With V trimmed by 7 bases and J by 3 bases, 5 bases remained unmatched. The CDR3 runs to 14 residues. CDR1 is MNHEY, CDR2 SMNVEV, per germline (reference sequence). CDR3 nucleotides: TGTGCCAGCACCAGGACAGGGGGTGACTATGGCTACACCTTC. Protein sequence: CASTRTGGDYGYTF.

V and J are TRBV5-1 and TRBJ2-6, with unresolved D. The V gene's germline CDR1 is SGHRS and CDR2 YFSETQ. This CDR3 contains 16 residues. Between the trimmed V and J ends, which lost 1 base and 0 bases, there was a span of 8 bases. The CDR3 DNA follows: TGCGCCAGCAGCTTGAACTTAAACTCTGGGGCCAACGTCCTGACTTTC. Translated: CASSLNLNSGANVLTF.

The chain couples TRBV19 to TRBJ1-1; D is unclear. The CDR3 is 10 amino acids. V dropped 8 bases and J dropped 6 bases, with 7 bases sitting between them. CDR1 is LNHDA, CDR2 SQIVND, per germline (reference sequence). CDR3 region: CASRRSEAFF. The CDR3 nucleotides are TGTGCCAGTCGACGGTCTGAAGCTTTCTTT.

J is TRBJ1-5 and V is TRBV7-9; D not resolved. From germline, CDR1 is SEHNR and CDR2 FQNEAQ (reference sequence). V shed 4 bases and J shed 3 bases, with 16 bases lying between them. The CDR3 totals 16 residues. CDR3 amino acids: CASSSGPDSLNQPQHF. The DNA of the CDR3 is TGTGCCAGCAGCTCAGGACCGGATTCCCTCAATCAGCCCCAGCATTTT.

The V gene is TRBV29-1, the J gene TRBJ2-5; 9 positions match TRBD1. Germline lookup yields CDR1 SQVTM and CDR2 ANQGSEA. The CDR3 runs 14 residues. Trimming at V came to 4 bases and at J to 6 bases, leaving 9 bases not matched to a gene. The CDR3 DNA is TGCAGCGTTGGTCACGGACAGGGGAAGCAGACCCAGTACTTC. Protein sequence: CSVGHGQGKQTQYF.

V gene TRBV6-5 combines with J gene TRBJ2-1, with 8 bases identical to TRBD2. Unmatched junction bases numbered 7, after V lost 4 bases and J lost 5 bases. This CDR3 is 15 amino acids long. Germline CDR1 and CDR2: MNHEY and SVGAGI. The CDR3 bases are TGTGCCAGCAGTTTCATAGCGGGGTCCCACAATGAGCAGTTCTTC. This sequence encodes CASSFIAGSHNEQFF.

This rearrangement joins TRBV7-2 to TRBJ1-2; 7 bases are a match to TRBD1. Trimming cost V 4 bases and J 4 bases; bases outside gene matches: 9. Germline values: CDR1 SGHTA, CDR2 FQGNSA. CDR3 length: 15 amino acids. The CDR3 DNA reads TGTGCCAGCAGCTCAGCCAGGGGGTTAGTCTATGGCTACACCTTC. The encoded protein is CASSSARGLVYGYTF.

This chain connects TRBV5-1 to TRBJ2-7, with D perhaps given as TRBD1 or TRBD2 (6 bases each). Germline lookup yields CDR1 SGHRS and CDR2 YFSETQ. The CDR3 totals 16 residues. The V end was cut by 0 bases, the J end by 0 bases, with 13 bases between. CDR3 DNA: TGCGCCAGCAGCTTGGCCTCGGGGGCCAACTCCTACGAGCAGTACTTC. This translates into CASSLASGANSYEQYF. The full variable domain, completed using reference TRBV5-1 and TRBJ2-7, is KAGVTQTPRYLIKTRGQQVTLSCSPISGHRSVSWYQQTPGQGLQFLFEYFSETQRNKGNFPGRFSGRQFSNSRSEMNVSTLELGDSALYLCASSLASGANSYEQYFGPGTRLTVT.

This clone was recorded a few times. The chain combines TRBV7-9 with TRBJ2-7; D remains ambiguous. The CDR3 covers 13 residues. V gave up 3 bases and J gave up 2 bases, with 8 bases separating them. CDR1 and CDR2 (germline): SEHNR, FQNEAQ (reference sequence). The CDR3 is CASSFGVTYEQYF. The CDR3 nucleotides read TGTGCCAGCAGCTTCGGAGTTACCTACGAGCAGTACTTC.

The sample holds a few counts of this clone. V usage is TRBV10-3 and J usage is TRBJ2-7; the D is unclear. CDR3 length: 16 residues. V gave up 0 bases and J gave up 0 bases, with 12 bases separating them. Germline CDR1 ENHRY, CDR2 SYGVKD. CDR3 in amino acids: CAISESTAAGSYEQYF. The CDR3 region has the DNA TGTGCCATCAGTGAGTCGACGGCGGCCGGCTCCTACGAGCAGTACTTC.

The table lists this clone with a few counts. V and J are TRBV4-2 and TRBJ2-1, with TRBD2 identical over 9 bases. The germline V gene encodes CDR1 LGHNA and CDR2 YNFKEQ. V shed 0 bases, J shed 4 bases, and the junction held 4 bases outside the gene matches. CDR3 length: 16 amino acids. The CDR3 DNA sequence: TGTGCCAGCAGCCAAGATAGAGCGGGGGGTTACAATGAGCAGTTCTTC. It is translated as CASSQDRAGGYNEQFF.

The genes are TRBV27 and TRBJ2-3; D not certain. The CDR3 is 12 amino acids. Germline CDR1 and CDR2: MNHEY and SMNVEV (reference sequence). V was pared by 6 bases and J by 2 bases, with 6 bases between. CDR3 nucleotides: TGTGCCAGCAGCCCTTCCACAGATACGCAGTATTTT. Amino acid sequence: CASSPSTDTQYF.

V is TRBV15 and J is TRBJ2-1; a possible D gene is TRBD1 (6 bases). V was pared by 3 bases and J by 2 bases, with 11 bases between. CDR1 and CDR2 (germline): LNHNV, YYDKDF (reference sequence). The CDR3 extends over 15 amino acids. This CDR3 is CATSRTRDTYNEQFF. Here the CDR3 DNA reads TGTGCCACCAGCAGGACCCGGGACACCTACAATGAGCAGTTCTTC.

The CDR3 nucleotides are TGTGCCTGGGGGGGCGGCCACCAAGAGACCCAGTACTTC. Amino acid sequence: CAWGGGHQETQYF. The rearrangement joins TRBV30 to TRBJ2-5, with a tentative D call TRBD1 (6 bases). Trimming shortened V by 5 bases and J by 0 bases, and 10 bases separated the two germline ends. The germline gives CDR1 GTSNPN, CDR2 SVGIG (reference sequence). This CDR3 has 13 residues.

This clone has more than one count but fewer than ten. The rearrangement joins TRBV18 to TRBJ2-7; no firm D call. Germline V gene sequence: CDR1 KGHSH, CDR2 LQKENI. V was pared by 6 bases and J by 2 bases, with 17 bases between. The length of the CDR3 is 15 residues. CDR3: CASSPPLPGPYEQYF. DNA of the CDR3: TGTGCCAGCTCGCCCCCTTTGCCAGGCCCCTACGAGCAGTACTTC.

The chain has TRBV29-1 and TRBJ2-2; 7 bases agree with TRBD1. The germline CDR1 and CDR2 sequences are SQVTM and ANQGSEA. V trimming: 8 bases; J trimming: 0 bases; junction bases outside the gene matches: 3. CDR3 length: 13 amino acids. The CDR3 coding sequence is TGCAGCACCGGGACAGCGAACACCGGGGAGCTGTTTTTT. It codes for CSTGTANTGELFF.

The sample holds many counts of this clone. This chain joins TRBV5-1 and TRBJ2-7; D unclear. Trimming removed 4 bases at V and 2 bases at J, with 13 bases between. This CDR3 has 14 amino acids. CDR1 SGHRS and CDR2 YFSETQ come from the germline V gene. CDR3 amino acids: CASSSIGRTYEQYF. DNA of the CDR3: TGCGCCAGCAGCAGCATAGGGCGAACCTACGAGCAGTACTTC.

The chain combines TRBV2 with TRBJ2-1; possibly TRBD1 or TRBD2 for D (5 bases each). The CDR3 length is 16 residues. Trimming took 4 bases from V and 0 from J, leaving 13 bases between them. Germline V gene sequence: CDR1 SNHLY, CDR2 FYNNEI. The CDR3 DNA follows: TGTGCCAGCAGTGTATGGGACCTCGGCTCCTACAATGAGCAGTTCTTC. Its translation is CASSVWDLGSYNEQFF.

The rearrangement links TRBV5-1 to TRBJ1-1; weak D call: TRBD1 (6 bases). CDR3 length: 14 residues. V was cut by 4 bases and J by 2 bases, with 12 bases left in between. Germline V gene sequence: CDR1 SGHRS, CDR2 YFSETQ. The CDR3 sequence: CASSLTGPNTEAFF. The CDR3 DNA reads TGCGCCAGCAGCCTGACAGGCCCTAACACTGAAGCTTTCTTT.

This chain uses TRBV29-1 with TRBJ2-1, with D perhaps matching TRBD1 or TRBD2 (5 bases each). The germline V and J ends were trimmed by 6 bases and 12 bases, with 18 bases remaining between them. Germline assignment: CDR1 SQVTM and CDR2 ANQGSEA. The CDR3 totals 12 residues. CDR3: CSVQDSRDPQFF. The DNA for the CDR3 is TGCAGCGTGCAGGACTCCAGGGACCCGCAGTTCTTC.

The chain combines TRBV15 with TRBJ1-6; 7 bases fit TRBD1. CDR1 is LNHNV and CDR2 is YYDKDF in the germline V gene (reference sequence). This CDR3 spans 13 amino acids. V was pared by 5 bases and J by 15 bases, with 10 bases of the junction left unmatched. The DNA for the CDR3 is TGTGCCACCAGCCCCCGGACAGGTGGGGACCTCCACTTT. Translated, it gives CATSPRTGGDLHF.

V gene TRBV5-6 combines with J gene TRBJ2-5; a weak D match, TRBD1 (6 bases). The V end lost 5 bases, the J end lost 5 bases, and 16 bases lay between the germline ends. The CDR3 runs 14 residues. Germline loops: CDR1 SGHDT, CDR2 YYEEEE. CDR3 bases: TGTGCCAGCAGTCGCACAGGGTATCGGGAGACCCAGTACTTC. Residues: CASSRTGYRETQYF.

This clone has more than one count but fewer than ten. The chain joins TRBV5-4 to TRBJ2-5, with a weak D call TRBD2 (5 bases). V was trimmed by 0 bases and J by 5 bases, leaving 14 bases between them. This CDR3 has 15 residues. The V gene's germline CDR1 is SGHNT and CDR2 YYREEE (reference sequence). The CDR3 DNA sequence: TGTGCCAGCAGCTTGGAGCCTAGCCCCAGGGAGACCCAGTACTTC. Translation: CASSLEPSPRETQYF. The complete variable domain, with remaining parts taken from reference TRBV5-4 and TRBJ2-5, reads ETGVTQSPTHLIKTRGQQVTLRCSSQSGHNTVSWYQQALGQGPQFIFQYYREEENGRGNFPPRFSGLQFPNYSSELNVNALELDDSALYLCASSLEPSPRETQYFGPGTRLLVL.

This chain links TRBV9 with TRBJ2-7; D unclear. Germline V CDR1 and CDR2: SGDLS, YYNGEE. CDR3 length: 14 amino acids. Trimming pared 4 bases from V and 0 bases from J, leaving 11 bases between. The CDR3: CASSTSQVSYEQYF. CDR3 coding DNA: TGTGCCAGCAGCACAAGCCAGGTCTCCTACGAGCAGTACTTC.

The CDR3, as DNA: TGTGCCAGCAGTCGACAATCCCAGCAGTACTTC. It specifies CASSRQSQQYF. The chain carries TRBV7-9 and TRBJ2-7; D uncertain. The CDR3 runs to 11 residues. The V end was cut by 6 bases, the J end by 8 bases, with 11 bases between. CDR1 is SEHNR, CDR2 FQNEAQ, per germline (reference sequence).

This clone was recorded once. The CDR3 here is CASNPGGGAGDTQYF. For the CDR3, the DNA is TGTGCCAGCAACCCGGGCGGGGGCGCCGGGGATACGCAGTATTTT. This chain joins TRBV6-6 and TRBJ2-3, with a tentative D call TRBD2 (7 bases). Trimming shortened V by 7 bases and J by 6 bases, and 20 bases separated the two germline ends. This CDR3 has 15 amino acids. CDR1 is MNHNY and CDR2 is SVGAGI in the germline V gene (reference sequence).

The chain employs TRBV27 and TRBJ1-6; 8 bases fit TRBD1. Germline V gives CDR1 MNHEY, CDR2 SMNVEV (reference sequence). Germline trimming cut 4 bases from V and 6 bases from J; bases unmatched to any gene: 14. The CDR3 loop spans 18 amino acids. The CDR3 region is CASSSSRITGGLNSPLHF. As DNA, the CDR3 is TGTGCCAGCAGTTCATCCCGGATAACAGGGGGACTTAATTCACCCCTCCACTTT.

This rearrangement joins TRBV13 to TRBJ2-7, with D possibly being TRBD2 (6 bases). The CDR3 covers 14 residues. Germline values: CDR1 PRHDT, CDR2 FYEKMQ (reference sequence). V dropped 2 bases and J dropped 2 bases, with 10 bases sitting between them. The CDR3 loop reads CASSLRRGAYEQYF. CDR3 in DNA: TGTGCCAGCAGCTTAAGGCGGGGAGCCTACGAGCAGTACTTC.

This clone was picked up a small number of times. Other DNA sequences in the same sample also yield this CDR3. The chain has TRBV29-1 and TRBJ2-3, with D tentatively TRBD2 (5 bases). V lost 3 bases and J lost 0, with 10 bases in between. Germline assignment: CDR1 SQVTM and CDR2 ANQGSEA. The CDR3 is 14 residues long. Here the CDR3 DNA reads TGCAGCGTTGACAACGGGATTAGCACAGATACGCAGTATTTT. Protein sequence: CSVDNGISTDTQYF.

V usage is TRBV25-1 and J usage is TRBJ1-6, with 9 bases that match TRBD1. Germline CDR1 is MGHDK and CDR2 is SYGVNS. V shed 1 base, J shed 9 bases, and the junction held 4 bases outside the gene matches. This CDR3 comprises 15 residues. CDR3 nucleotide sequence: TGTGCCAGCAGTGAATCCCACAGGGGGCTTTCACCCCTCCACTTT. Translating it yields CASSESHRGLSPLHF. The full variable domain, with the rest looked up from reference TRBV25-1 and TRBJ1-6, is EADIYQTPRYLVIGTGKKITLECSQTMGHDKMYWYQQDPGMELHLIHYSYGVNSTEKGDLSSESTVSRIRTEHFPLTLESARPSHTSQYLCASSESHRGLSPLHFGNGTRLTVT.